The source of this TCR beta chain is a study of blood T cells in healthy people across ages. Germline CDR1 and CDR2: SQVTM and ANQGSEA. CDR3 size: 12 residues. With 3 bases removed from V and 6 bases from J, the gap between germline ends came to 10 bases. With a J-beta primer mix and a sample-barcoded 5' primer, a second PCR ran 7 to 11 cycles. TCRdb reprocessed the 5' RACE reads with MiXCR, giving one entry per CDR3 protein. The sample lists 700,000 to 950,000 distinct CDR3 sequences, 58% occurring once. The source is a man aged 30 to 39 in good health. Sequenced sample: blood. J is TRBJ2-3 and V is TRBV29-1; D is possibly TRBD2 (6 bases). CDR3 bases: TGCAGCGTTGAGCCAGGGAGGGATACGCAGTATTTT. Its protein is CSVEPGRDTQYF.